The 3 T cell receptor beta chains listed next were all sequenced from one sample in a study of spatial heterogeneity in lung cancer. TCRdb re-analysed the 5' RACE reads in MiXCR, keeping a single row per CDR3 protein. The top ten hold 7.7% of the sample, which has approximately 25,000 distinct CDR3 sequences, roughly 8.6% seen once. Time point defined: sample taken at primary tumor resection. Study results and limitations: Mutation tallies in tumors tracked expanded intratumoral alpha and beta TCR counts.

No antigens are known for them. The sample in question was lung tumor tissue, obtained at surgery. These receptors all stem from a male donor with early-stage non-small cell lung cancer.

This clonotype was observed at least ten times. V usage is TRBV7-2 and J usage is TRBJ1-6; D remains unclear. Germline CDR1 and CDR2: SGHTA and FQGNSA. V lost 1 base and J lost 10, with 5 bases in between. The CDR3 is 12 amino acids. The CDR3 sequence is CASSLVRSPLHF. CDR3 DNA: TGTGCCAGCAGCTTAGTTAGATCACCCCTCCACTTT.

CDR3 sequence reads: CASTPGGSGGRQETQYF. The CDR3 DNA follows: TGTGCCAGCACCCCCGGGGGTAGCGGGGGTAGACAAGAGACCCAGTACTTC. This chain uses TRBV6-5 with TRBJ2-5; 9 nucleotides line up with TRBD2. The J segment lost 2 bases and the V segment lost 7 bases, leaving 14 bases of the junction unmatched. The CDR3 runs 17 residues. Germline V gene lookup returns CDR1 MNHEY and CDR2 SVGAGI.

This clonotype was counted only a few times. V is TRBV20-1 and J is TRBJ1-1; tentative D call: TRBD1 (6 bases). CDR1 and CDR2 (germline): DFQATT, SNEGSKA (reference sequence). The V end lost 1 base, the J end lost 4 bases, and 22 bases lay between the germline ends. The length of the CDR3 is 17 residues. The CDR3 coding sequence is TGCAGTGCTAGAGCGATACCCGGGAGGGGGTATAGCACTGAAGCTTTCTTT. Protein product: CSARAIPGRGYSTEAFF.